Each of the 27 T cell receptor beta chains below was sequenced from the same sample in a study of blood T cell repertoires in COVID-19. TCRdb's copy holds only in-frame clones and misses some; the assay was immunoSEQ multiplex PCR. The table lists approximately 230,000 clones, about 80% of them singletons, with roughly 15% in the top ten. Sequencing was performed on PBMCs or T cells enriched from blood (not recorded which). The receptors come from a middle-aged man who had recovered from COVID-19.

The gene calls are TRBV30 and TRBJ2-7; D not resolved. CDR3 length equals 11 residues. CDR1 is GTSNPN, CDR2 SVGIG, per germline (reference sequence). Trimming removed 0 bases from V and 4 bases from J, with 4 bases in between. CDR3 residues: CAWSVEYEQYF. The CDR3 DNA follows: TGTGCCTGGAGTGTGGAGTACGAGCAGTACTTC.

The chain combines TRBV29-1 with TRBJ2-7, with 8 bases fitting TRBD1. CDR1 is SQVTM and CDR2 is ANQGSEA in the germline V gene. Trimming took 7 bases from V and 3 from J; bases not matched to a gene: 8. The CDR3 is 13 residues long. CDR3 nucleotides: TGCAGCGCCAGGACAGGGATAGGCTACGAGCAGTACTTC. Translation: CSARTGIGYEQYF.

The rearrangement joins TRBV5-6 to TRBJ1-2; no clear D. CDR3 size: 12 residues. V gave up 4 bases and J gave up 6 bases, with 10 bases separating them. Germline lookup yields CDR1 SGHDT and CDR2 YYEEEE. The CDR3 here is CASSTGLDGYTF. CDR3 in DNA: TGTGCCAGCAGCACGGGGTTAGATGGCTACACCTTC. The full variable domain, rest sourced from reference TRBV5-6 and TRBJ1-2, is DAGVTQSPTHLIKTRGQQVTLRCSPKSGHDTVSWYQQALGQGPQFIFQYYEEEERQRGNFPDRFSGHQFPNYSSELNVNALLLGDSALYLCASSTGLDGYTFGSGTRLTVV.

The table lists this clone with a count of one. V is TRBV2 and J is TRBJ2-5, with 9 bases identical to TRBD1. After removal of 4 bases from V and 5 bases from J, the junction contained 2 bases not matched to a gene. Germline V gene sequence: CDR1 SNHLY, CDR2 FYNNEI. The CDR3 totals 13 residues. As DNA, the CDR3 is TGTGCCAGCAGTGGGGGACAGGGTGAGACCCAGTACTTC. It encodes CASSGGQGETQYF.

CDR3 DNA sequence: TGTGCCTGGACCGCCGGGGGGAGATCCTATGGCTACACCTTC. Residues: CAWTAGGRSYGYTF. The rearrangement links TRBV30 to TRBJ1-2, with D perhaps TRBD1 (5 bases). The germline CDR1 and CDR2 sequences are GTSNPN and SVGIG (reference sequence). This CDR3 comprises 14 residues. V was clipped by 4 bases and J by 4 bases, with 16 bases between them.

V and J are TRBV7-8 and TRBJ1-6; D is perhaps TRBD1 (6 bases). The CDR3 is made up of 17 amino acids. With 1 base removed from V and 3 bases from J, the gap between germline ends came to 13 bases. Germline CDR1 reads SGHVS; CDR2 reads FQNEAQ. The CDR3: CASSLVGQRYYNSPLHF. As DNA, the CDR3 is TGTGCCAGCAGCTTAGTAGGACAGAGATACTATAATTCACCCCTCCACTTT.

The genes are TRBV3-1 (or the pseudogene TRBV3-2) and TRBJ1-1; possibly TRBD1 for D (6 bases). The V gene lost 3 bases and the J gene lost 1 base, with 9 bases spanning the gap. This CDR3 is 14 amino acids long. Germline CDR1 and CDR2: LGHDT and YNNKEL (reference sequence). The DNA of the CDR3 is TGTGCCAGCAGCCAGGACAGACCGAACACTGAAGCTTTCTTT. Encoded protein: CASSQDRPNTEAFF.

Only a few counts were recorded for this clone. This chain links TRBV12-3 or TRBV12-4 with TRBJ1-1; perhaps TRBD1 as D (5 bases). There are 13 residues in the CDR3. With 2 bases removed from V and 4 bases from J, the gap between germline ends came to 8 bases. The chain's CDR3 is CASSLQGSTEAFF. In nucleotides, the CDR3 is TGTGCCAGCAGTTTACAGGGCTCCACTGAAGCTTTCTTT.

This clone has a single count. The chain links TRBV5-5 to TRBJ1-2, with a tentative D call TRBD1 (5 bases). Germline V lookup: CDR1 SGHKS, CDR2 YYEKEE (reference sequence). The CDR3 totals 14 residues. V was trimmed by 0 bases and J by 4 bases, leaving 10 bases between them. CDR3 sequence: CASSLAQGFYGYTF. The CDR3 DNA follows: TGTGCCAGCAGCTTGGCGCAGGGATTCTATGGCTACACCTTC.

The chain employs TRBV13 and TRBJ1-2, with TRBD1 identical over 8 bases. CDR1 is PRHDT, CDR2 FYEKMQ, per germline (reference sequence). The CDR3 runs to 15 residues. The V and J ends lost 3 bases and 3 bases, in that order; junction bases with no gene match: 6. The CDR3 protein is CASSFQGQGHYGYTF. In nucleotides, the CDR3 is TGTGCCAGCAGCTTTCAAGGACAGGGACACTATGGCTACACCTTC.

This clone has a handful of counts. This chain connects TRBV9 to TRBJ2-7; D ambiguous. V dropped 2 bases and J dropped 3 bases, with 9 bases sitting between them. Germline V CDR1 and CDR2: SGDLS, YYNGEE. This CDR3 has 13 residues. The CDR3 DNA reads TGTGCCAGCAGCGTCGACGGGTACTACGAGCAGTACTTC. The encoded protein is CASSVDGYYEQYF.

The V call is TRBV28, the J call TRBJ1-5, with D unclear. CDR1 is MDHEN and CDR2 is SYDVKM in the germline V gene. Trimming cost V 7 bases and J 5 bases, with 9 bases left between them. This CDR3 comprises 12 residues. The CDR3: CASTLRYQPQHF. CDR3 DNA: TGTGCCAGCACCCTTCGGTATCAGCCCCAGCATTTT.

The chain employs TRBV24-1 and TRBJ1-2, with D perhaps matching TRBD1 (6 bases). Looked up from germline, CDR1 is KGHDR and CDR2 is SFDVKD. The CDR3 sequence is 16 residues long. Trimming took off 1 base at V and 7 bases at J, with 18 bases between the two ends. Written as DNA, the CDR3 is TGTGCCACCAGTGATTTCCGAGAGGGGGGGCGCGGTGGCTACACCTTC. Residues: CATSDFREGGRGGYTF.

This chain connects TRBV5-5 to TRBJ2-1; 9 nucleotides match TRBD2. Germline V lookup: CDR1 SGHKS, CDR2 YYEKEE (reference sequence). The CDR3 consists of 17 residues. The trim removed 4 bases at V and 8 bases at J, leaving 16 bases unmatched. DNA of the CDR3: TGTGCCAGCAGCGCAACCGCTAGCGGGGCAAGGGGGGATGAGCAGTTCTTC. It specifies CASSATASGARGDEQFF. The full variable domain, with the rest looked up from reference TRBV5-5 and TRBJ2-1, is DAGVTQSPTHLIKTRGQQVTLRCSPISGHKSVSWYQQVLGQGPQFIFQYYEKEERGRGNFPDRFSARQFPNYSSELNVNALLLGDSALYLCASSATASGARGDEQFFGPGTRLTVL.

J is TRBJ1-1 and V is TRBV29-1; D is uncertain. V was trimmed by 4 bases and J by 4 bases, leaving 13 bases between them. This CDR3 is built from 13 residues. CDR1 and CDR2 from the germline V gene are SQVTM and ANQGSEA. Written as DNA, the CDR3 is TGCAGCGTTGCCGAGGGTCGCGGCACTGAAGCTTTCTTT. Protein: CSVAEGRGTEAFF.

The CDR3 bases are TGTGCCAGCAGACATCAGGGGGCAGAAGTCCAAGAGACCCAGTACTTC. Translated, it gives CASRHQGAEVQETQYF. The chain couples TRBV28 to TRBJ2-5; 8 bases are shared with TRBD1. The V and J ends lost 6 bases and 1 base, in that order; junction bases with no gene match: 10. The CDR3 has 16 amino acids. The germline gives CDR1 MDHEN, CDR2 SYDVKM.

The chain recombines TRBV27 with TRBJ2-3, with 13 positions matching TRBD2. V shed 5 bases, J shed 2 bases, and the junction held 7 bases outside the gene matches. The CDR3 runs 17 residues. CDR1 MNHEY and CDR2 SMNVEV come from the germline V gene (reference sequence). The CDR3 here is CASSRPGLAGFTDTQYF. The CDR3 region has the DNA TGTGCCAGCAGTAGACCGGGACTAGCGGGGTTCACAGATACGCAGTATTTT.

The rearrangement links TRBV30 to TRBJ1-2; D may be TRBD1 (6 bases). The CDR3 has 13 residues. Germline loops: CDR1 GTSNPN, CDR2 SVGIG (reference sequence). The V end was cut by 0 bases, the J end by 6 bases, with 11 bases between. CDR3 loop: CAWSVGGGDGYTF. CDR3 sequence (DNA): TGTGCCTGGAGTGTAGGTGGGGGCGATGGCTACACCTTC.

The CDR3 nucleotides are TGTGCCAGCAGCCAAAAGGGGGGGGGCGGCACAGATACGCAGTATTTT. This codes for CASSQKGGGGTDTQYF. This chain connects TRBV3-1 (or the pseudogene TRBV3-2) to TRBJ2-3; D perhaps matches TRBD2 (7 bases). The germline V gene encodes CDR1 LGHDT and CDR2 YNNKEL (reference sequence). This CDR3 region has 16 residues. Deletions cut 2 bases from V and 1 base from J, with 13 bases between.

This chain joins TRBV19 and TRBJ1-1; no firm D call. The germline V gene has CDR1 LNHDA and CDR2 SQIVND (reference sequence). Trimming removed 7 bases at V and 4 bases at J, with 19 bases between. The CDR3 has 15 residues. In DNA, the CDR3 is TGTGCCAGTAAAGGTCCCACCACCACGGGCACTGAAGCTTTCTTT. Translated, it gives CASKGPTTTGTEAFF.

The V and J genes are TRBV28 and TRBJ1-1; D is possibly TRBD1 (5 bases). This CDR3 has 12 amino acids. Between the trimmed V and J ends, which lost 1 base and 11 bases, there was a span of 11 bases. Germline V gene sequence: CDR1 MDHEN, CDR2 SYDVKM. CDR3 protein: CASSLLGRAAFF. The CDR3 coding sequence is TGTGCCAGCAGTTTATTGGGCAGGGCGGCTTTCTTT.

The rearrangement links TRBV7-2 to TRBJ2-7; 9 bases are shared with TRBD1. V shed 6 bases, J shed 0 bases, and the junction held 6 bases outside the gene matches. The CDR3 contains 15 residues. In germline, CDR1 is SGHTA, CDR2 FQGNSA. The CDR3 reads CASSYDRGYSYEQYF. For the CDR3, the DNA is TGTGCCAGCAGTTATGACAGGGGGTACTCCTACGAGCAGTACTTC.

The V and J genes are TRBV13 and TRBJ1-1; possibly TRBD1 for D (6 bases). There are 13 residues in the CDR3. Germline V gene sequence: CDR1 PRHDT, CDR2 FYEKMQ (reference sequence). V was cut by 5 bases and J by 6 bases, with 13 bases left in between. The CDR3 sequence: CASSPDSNAEAFF. The CDR3 region has the DNA TGTGCCAGCAGCCCGGACAGTAACGCTGAAGCTTTCTTT. The entire variable domain, with the rest obtained from reference TRBV13 and TRBJ1-1, is as follows: AAGVIQSPRHLIKEKRETATLKCYPIPRHDTVYWYQQGPGQDPQFLISFYEKMQSDKGSIPDRFSAQQFSDYHSELNMSSLELGDSALYFCASSPDSNAEAFFGQGTRLTVV.

This chain links TRBV11-2 with TRBJ2-3; 7 bases are shared with TRBD2. Germline values: CDR1 SGHAT, CDR2 FQNNGV. This CDR3 spans 15 amino acids. The ends lost 1 base at V and 4 bases at J; junction bases unmatched: 5. Here the CDR3 reads CASSLVGGWADTQYF. The CDR3 DNA sequence: TGTGCCAGCAGCTTAGTGGGGGGGTGGGCAGATACGCAGTATTTT.

This rearrangement joins TRBV14 to TRBJ2-3; D may be TRBD1 (6 bases). Germline values: CDR1 SGHDN, CDR2 FVKESK. The ends were cut back, 0 bases at V and 1 base at J, with 8 bases in the middle. The CDR3 is 15 residues long. CDR3: CASSQEDRRTDTQYF. The CDR3 region has the DNA TGTGCCAGCAGCCAAGAAGACAGGCGCACAGATACGCAGTATTTT.

V gene TRBV7-3 combines with J gene TRBJ1-6, with a tentative D call TRBD1 (5 bases). Looked up from germline, CDR1 is SGHTA and CDR2 is FQGTGA. Trimming left V 3 bases short and J 0 bases short, with 9 bases between. There are 16 residues in the CDR3. The CDR3 DNA reads as TGTGCCAGCAGCTTGACGGGGGGCTCCTATAATTCACCCCTCCACTTT. Protein sequence: CASSLTGGSYNSPLHF.

The chain is built from TRBV29-1 and TRBJ1-2; tentative D call: TRBD1 (6 bases). V gave up 3 bases and J gave up 8 bases, with 10 bases separating them. Germline V gene data show CDR1 as SQVTM and CDR2 as ANQGSEA. The CDR3 is 11 residues long. CDR3: CSVDLTGGYTF. The CDR3 nucleotides are TGCAGCGTTGACCTGACAGGCGGCTACACCTTC.